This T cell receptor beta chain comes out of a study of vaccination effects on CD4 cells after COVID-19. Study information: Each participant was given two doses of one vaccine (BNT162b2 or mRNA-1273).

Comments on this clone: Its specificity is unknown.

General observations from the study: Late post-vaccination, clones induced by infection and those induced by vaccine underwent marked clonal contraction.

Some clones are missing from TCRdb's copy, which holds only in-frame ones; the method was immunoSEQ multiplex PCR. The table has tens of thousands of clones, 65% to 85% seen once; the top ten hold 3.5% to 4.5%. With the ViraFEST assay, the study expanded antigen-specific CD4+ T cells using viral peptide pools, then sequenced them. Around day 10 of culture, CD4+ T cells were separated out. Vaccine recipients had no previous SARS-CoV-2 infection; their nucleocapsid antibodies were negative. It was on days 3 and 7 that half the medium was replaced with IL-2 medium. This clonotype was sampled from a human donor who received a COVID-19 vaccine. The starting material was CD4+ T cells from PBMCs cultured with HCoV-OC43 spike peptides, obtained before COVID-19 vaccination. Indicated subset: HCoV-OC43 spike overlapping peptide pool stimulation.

As DNA, the CDR3 is TGTGCCAGCAGTGAAAGCTTTTTTAACCCGGTGGCCGGGGAGCTGTTTTTT. Residues: CASSESFFNPVAGELFF. The chain recombines TRBV6-1 with TRBJ2-2; D is ambiguous. V was clipped by 2 bases and J by 6 bases, with 19 bases between them. This CDR3 is 17 amino acids long. Per germline, CDR1 MNHNS and CDR2 SASEGT.